The text below deals with one T cell receptor beta chain. The target antigen is unknown. These data are taken from a study of T cell responses to AZD1222 COVID-19 vaccine. Findings of the study overall: Females outnumbered males among donors, who were mostly white British; clonal diversity was possibly underestimated.

Sequencing used immunoSEQ multiplex PCR; TCRdb keeps in-frame clones, though not all of them. Of approximately 170,000 clones in the sample, 85% to 95% were seen once. J was trimmed by 2 bases and V by 3 bases; bases with no gene match: 1. The CDR3 totals 14 residues. The V gene's germline CDR1 is KGHSH and CDR2 LQKENI. This receptor was taken from an adult who received the AZD1222 COVID-19 vaccine. The rearrangement joins TRBV18 to TRBJ1-2, with TRBD1 matching over 9 bases. The specimen comprised peripheral blood, sampled 28 days after the second AZD1222 dose. Written as DNA, the CDR3 is TGTGCCAGCTCACCCGGGACAGGGAACTATGGCTACACCTTC. It is translated as CASSPGTGNYGYTF.